These T cell receptor beta chains were read from a single sample in a study of beta chain features in type 1 diabetes. Some clones are missing from TCRdb's copy, which holds only in-frame ones; the method was immunoSEQ multiplex PCR. Among about 340,000 clones listed, 9.3% were seen once. The sequenced sample was central memory CD4+ T cells from blood. All receptors come from a man aged 25 to 40 with type 1 diabetes. The CDR3 runs from the conserved cysteine through the conserved F or W. D genes are given only for firm matches. Expanded clones get a size class; other rows say once, few or many, or leave the size out.

d_gene | j_gene | v_gene | abundance | CDR3nt | CDR3aa
NA | TRBJ2-2 | TRBV9 | few | TGTGCCAGCAGCGTAAGGAGTACGGCAGGGAGAAACACCGGGGAGCTGTTTTTT | CASSVRSTAGRNTGELFF
NA | TRBJ2-3 | TRBV29-1 | NA | TGCAGCGTTGAAGACCTAACAGATACGCAGTATTTT | CSVEDLTDTQYF
NA | TRBJ1-5 | TRBV6-6 | few | TGTGCCAGCAGTTACGAGAGGGGAAATCAGCCCCAGCATTTT | CASSYERGNQPQHF
TRBD1 | TRBJ1-1 | TRBV15 | few | TGTGCCACCGCAGGGGGTATCGACACTGAAGCTTTCTTT | CATAGGIDTEAFF
NA | TRBJ2-2 | TRBV12-5 | few | TGTGCTAGTGGCCCGAGGACCGGGGAGCTGTTTTTT | CASGPRTGELFF
NA | TRBJ1-2 | TRBV9 | NA | TGTGCCAGCAGCGAAGGGACCCTGGTCGGGGGCTACACCTTC | CASSEGTLVGGYTF
TRBD1 | TRBJ1-1 | TRBV9 | NA | TGTGCCAGCAGCTTTTCCGGGACAGGGGGCGAAACTGAAGCTTTCTTT | CASSFSGTGGETEAFF
NA | TRBJ2-6 | TRBV27 | NA | TGTGCCAGCAGTTTACGGCCCCCCTCTGGGGCCAACGTCCTGACTTTC | CASSLRPPSGANVLTF
TRBD1 | TRBJ1-1 | TRBV29-1 | NA | TGCAGCGCTCGAACCGGGACAGTTAGTGCTGAAGCTTTCTTT | CSARTGTVSAEAFF
NA | TRBJ2-3 | TRBV9 | few | TGTGCCAGCAGCGTAGGGGCGGGGCTCACAGATACGCAGTATTTT | CASSVGAGLTDTQYF
NA | TRBJ1-3 | TRBV7-2 | NA | TGTGCCAGCATTAAAGATCCCGGTAGCTCTGGAAACACCATATATTTT | CASIKDPGSSGNTIYF
NA | TRBJ2-1 | TRBV2 | few | TGTGCCAGCAGTACAGGGTACTACAATGAGCAGTTCTTC | CASSTGYYNEQFF
NA | TRBJ2-4 | TRBV7-2 | NA | TGTGCCAGCAGCCCCACGCCAGGTGGCATTCAGTACTTC | CASSPTPGGIQYF
NA | TRBJ2-1 | TRBV2 | few | TGTGCCAGCAGGAAGACTACACCTAATGAGCAGTTCTTC | CASRKTTPNEQFF
TRBD1 | TRBJ1-1 | TRBV28 | many | TGTGCCAGCAGTCCCCCGACAGGGAGTGACACTGAAGCTTTCTTT | CASSPPTGSDTEAFF
NA | TRBJ1-1 | TRBV5-6 | NA | TGTGCCAGCAGCTTACCCTTAAGTTCACTTGAAGCTTTCTTT | CASSLPLSSLEAFF
NA | TRBJ2-3 | TRBV18 | few | TGTGCCAGCTCACCCGCGCGGGACCCAACAGATACGCAGTATTTT | CASSPARDPTDTQYF
TRBD2 | TRBJ2-3 | TRBV9 | many | TGTGCCAGCAGCGTAGCCCCCCGGGGGGAAGATACGCAGTATTTT | CASSVAPRGEDTQYF
NA | TRBJ2-7 | TRBV19 | few | TGTGCCAGTAGTTCCCGACTTAAAGATCCCTACGAGCAGTACTTC | CASSSRLKDPYEQYF
TRBD2 | TRBJ2-2 | TRBV27 | NA | TGTGCCAGCAGAGGACTAGTAGTTTCCGGGGAGCTGTTTTTT | CASRGLVVSGELFF
NA | TRBJ1-1 | TRBV9 | NA | TGTGCCAGCAGCGTAGGCGGGGGATTTGAAGCTTTCTTT | CASSVGGGFEAFF
NA | TRBJ2-7 | TRBV28 | few | TGTGCCAGCAGCCGCCCGCAGGGAGGAAACGAGCAGTACTTC | CASSRPQGGNEQYF
NA | TRBJ2-6 | TRBV18 | NA | TGTGCCAGCTCACCAGACAACTCTGGGGCCAACGTCCTGACTTTC | CASSPDNSGANVLTF
TRBD1 | TRBJ2-6 | TRBV30 | few | TGTGCCTGGCGCGGGAATTCCGGGACAGGGCCCCGGGGGGGGGCCAACGTCCTGACTTTC | CAWRGNSGTGPRGGANVLTF
TRBD1 | TRBJ1-1 | TRBV23-1 | NA | TGCGCCAGCAGTCAATCGTTGGGACAGGGAAAAGGTATTCTAGAGGGCACTGAAGCTTTCTTT | CASSQSLGQGKGILEGTEAFF
NA | TRBJ1-2 | TRBV5-4 | few | TGTGCCAGCACTCTCGGCAGGGATTATGGCTACACCTTC | CASTLGRDYGYTF
NA | TRBJ2-4 | TRBV2 | few | TGTGCCAGCAGTGAGAGGCAAGACCTAGCCAAAAACATTCAGTACTTC | CASSERQDLAKNIQYF
NA | TRBJ1-4 | TRBV6-1 | NA | TGTGCCAGCAATGCAGGATATAATGAAAAACTGTTTTTT | CASNAGYNEKLFF
NA | TRBJ1-1 | TRBV7-9 | NA | TGTGCCAGCAGCTTAGGGGATTACGGCATGAACACTGAAGCTTTCTTT | CASSLGDYGMNTEAFF
TRBD2 | TRBJ2-3 | TRBV7-2 | few | TGTGCCAGCAGCCGGACTAGCGAACTCGCAGATACGCAGTATTTT | CASSRTSELADTQYF
NA | TRBJ1-5 | TRBV7-2 | many | TGTGCCAGCAGCTTCAACGGGAACGGCAATCAGCCCCAGCATTTT | CASSFNGNGNQPQHF
NA | TRBJ1-2 | TRBV28 | once | TGTGCCAGCAGTTTATATTCATTGGTCTACACCTTC | CASSLYSLVYTF
TRBD2 | TRBJ2-1 | TRBV29-1 | many | TGCAGCGCCCCCGGGACTAGCGGGGTCGGGGAGCAGTTCTTC | CSAPGTSGVGEQFF
NA | TRBJ2-7 | TRBV7-2 | NA | TGTGCCAGCAGCTTAGCTGGGCACCGTGAGCAGTACTTC | CASSLAGHREQYF
NA | TRBJ2-7 | TRBV9 | few | TGTGCCAGCAGCGTTGATTCCGCTTCCTACGAGCAGTACTTC | CASSVDSASYEQYF
NA | TRBJ2-1 | TRBV18 | NA | TGTGCCAGCTCACGATCGGACACCAGCAATGAGCAGTTCTTC | CASSRSDTSNEQFF
NA | TRBJ2-3 | TRBV11-2 | few | TGTGCCAGCAGCTTAGACTTTGGGTCAGATACGCAGTATTTT | CASSLDFGSDTQYF
TRBD1 | TRBJ2-3 | TRBV7-8 | few | TGTGCCAGCAGCCTCGGACAGGACACAGATACGCAGTATTTT | CASSLGQDTDTQYF
NA | TRBJ2-5 | TRBV28 | many | TGTGCCAGCAGTTCCCGTCTAGGATCAGCCACAGAGACCCAGTACTTC | CASSSRLGSATETQYF
NA | TRBJ1-1 | TRBV18 | NA | TGTGCCAGCTCAGAGGCCAGGGACACTGAAGCTTTCTTT | CASSEARDTEAFF
TRBD1 | TRBJ1-5 | TRBV2 | NA | TGTGCCAGCAGTGAACAGGGACAGAACTTTCAGCCCCAGCATTTT | CASSEQGQNFQPQHF
NA | TRBJ2-2 | TRBV7-9 | NA | TGTGCCAGCATGACGTACACCGGGGAGCTGTTTTTT | CASMTYTGELFF
TRBD1 | TRBJ2-7 | TRBV10-3 | few | TGTGCCATCAGTGATCGGGGGACAGGGAACGAGCAGTACTTC | CAISDRGTGNEQYF
NA | TRBJ2-2 | TRBV18 | NA | TGTGCCAGCTCACCAGCGGAGGGAAATCGCCTCACCGGGGAGCTGTTTTTT | CASSPAEGNRLTGELFF
NA | TRBJ2-7 | TRBV30 | NA | TGTGCCTGGAGTTCAGGGGTCTACGAGCAGTACTTC | CAWSSGVYEQYF
NA | TRBJ2-3 | TRBV30 | NA | TGTGCCTGGATCCCTCAGGTCACAGGCACAGATACGCAGTATTTT | CAWIPQVTGTDTQYF
NA | TRBJ2-1 | TRBV6-5 | NA | TGTGCCAGCAGTCCGCCGGGAGCCTACAATGAGCAGTTCTTC | CASSPPGAYNEQFF
NA | TRBJ1-2 | TRBV7-6 | few | TGTGCCAGCAGCTTAGTCCCGGGGAGCGGCTACACCTTC | CASSLVPGSGYTF
TRBD2 | TRBJ2-1 | TRBV5-1 | few | TGCGCCAGCAGCGCCCCACTAGCGGGGGAGAATGAGCAGTTCTTC | CASSAPLAGENEQFF
NA | TRBJ2-7 | TRBV6-5 | NA | TGTGCCAGCAGTTCGCAGGCAAGGTCTTACGAGCAGTACTTC | CASSSQARSYEQYF
NA | TRBJ1-2 | TRBV28 | few | TGTGCCAGCAGACCCCAGGGGATGGCCTATGGCTACACCTTC | CASRPQGMAYGYTF
TRBD2 | TRBJ2-5 | TRBV7-2 | NA | TGTGCCAGCAGCTCGGGACTAGCGGGGTGGGAGGCCCAGTACTTC | CASSSGLAGWEAQYF
NA | TRBJ2-7 | TRBV6-5 | NA | TGTGCCAGCGCAGGGGACCCCCTGGGCGAGCAGTACTTC | CASAGDPLGEQYF
NA | TRBJ2-7 | TRBV5-1 | NA | TGCGCCAGCAGCTTGTCAGGGGCTATAAACGAGCAGTACTTC | CASSLSGAINEQYF
NA | TRBJ2-2 | TRBV6-6 | few | TGTGCCAGCTCCCCACCAGGGGCTAACACCGGGGAGCTGTTTTTT | CASSPPGANTGELFF
NA | TRBJ2-2 | TRBV30 | NA | TGTGCCTGGAGCCTCGAAAACACCGGGGAGCTGTTTTTT | CAWSLENTGELFF
TRBD2 | TRBJ2-3 | TRBV27 | NA | TGTGCCAGCAGTTTAGACAGTGCTAGCGGGGGGGCGGTAGATACGCAGTATTTT | CASSLDSASGGAVDTQYF
TRBD1 | TRBJ2-1 | TRBV19 | few | TGTGCCAGTTCAAATACAGGGGGTGTCTACAATGAGCAGTTCTTC | CASSNTGGVYNEQFF